The 12 T cell receptor beta chains given below trace back to one sample, sequenced in a study of blood T cell repertoires in COVID-19. Sequenced by immunoSEQ multiplex PCR; TCRdb stores in-frame clones only, minus some. The data contain over 250,000 clones, about 89% of them singletons. Sequenced material: peripheral blood. Receptor source: a man between 35 and 55 years old who had recovered from COVID-19.

The chain carries TRBV24-1 and TRBJ1-1; a weak D match, TRBD1 (6 bases). This CDR3 contains 13 residues. In germline, CDR1 is KGHDR, CDR2 SFDVKD. Between the trimmed V and J ends, which lost 9 bases and 1 base, there was a span of 11 bases. CDR3 DNA: TGTGCCACCCCTAAAGGGGGGAACACTGAAGCTTTCTTT. This encodes CATPKGGNTEAFF.

Written as DNA, the CDR3 is TGTGCCAGTAGTATAGTGGGCCGCACAATCTACAATGAGCAGTTCTTC. Residues: CASSIVGRTIYNEQFF. The chain links TRBV19 to TRBJ2-1; D unclear. This CDR3 has 16 amino acids. Germline V gene sequence: CDR1 LNHDA, CDR2 SQIVND (reference sequence). Trimming removed 1 base at V and 3 bases at J, with 13 bases between.

The chain uses TRBV10-3 and TRBJ2-3, with 11 bases that match TRBD2. Trimming took 5 bases from V and 0 from J; bases not matched to a gene: 7. From germline, CDR1 is ENHRY and CDR2 SYGVKD. This CDR3 region has 17 residues. CDR3 loop: CAISRLAGKSSTDTQYF. The CDR3 nucleotides read TGTGCCATCAGTCGACTAGCGGGGAAGTCTAGCACAGATACGCAGTATTTT.

This chain uses TRBV29-1 with TRBJ2-7, with 8 bases that match TRBD1. Per the germline V gene, CDR1 is SQVTM and CDR2 is ANQGSEA. V was clipped by 4 bases and J by 0 bases; unmatched bases: 2. The CDR3 contains 13 residues. This CDR3 is CSVGGQASYEQYF. CDR3 coding DNA: TGCAGCGTTGGGGGACAGGCCTCCTACGAGCAGTACTTC.

The genes are TRBV11-1 and TRBJ2-5; 11 nucleotides match TRBD2. Germline V CDR1 and CDR2: SGHAT, FQDESV (reference sequence). This CDR3 is built from 16 residues. The ends lost 5 bases at V and 7 bases at J; junction bases unmatched: 12. The CDR3 loop is CASSLGLADALATQYF. In DNA, the CDR3 is TGTGCCAGCAGCCTGGGACTAGCGGACGCCCTAGCGACCCAGTACTTC. Full variable domain (outside the CDR3, taken from reference TRBV11-1 and TRBJ2-5): EAEVAQSPRYKITEKSQAVAFWCDPISGHATLYWYRQILGQGPELLVQFQDESVVDDSQLPKDRFSAERLKGVDSTLKIQPAELGDSAMYLCASSLGLADALATQYFGPGTRLLVL.

This chain uses TRBV6-6 with TRBJ1-2, with 11 bases matching TRBD1. CDR3 size: 14 residues. The germline V gene encodes CDR1 MNHNY and CDR2 SVGAGI (reference sequence). Trimming removed 6 bases from V and 4 bases from J; junction bases left unmatched: 4. CDR3 coding DNA: TGTGCCAGCAGCGGGACAGGGGGGCCCTATGGCTACACCTTC. Translating gives CASSGTGGPYGYTF.

The rearrangement links TRBV6-1 to TRBJ2-7, with TRBD1 matching 9 bases. The length of the CDR3 is 19 residues. Germline-derived CDR1 and CDR2 are MNHNS and SASEGT. V was pared by 2 bases and J by 6 bases, with 20 bases of the junction left unmatched. Here the CDR3 DNA reads TGTGCCAGCAGTGAATTCAAGGGGACAGGGAGCCTTGCACTGGGCGAGCAGTACTTC. Residues: CASSEFKGTGSLALGEQYF.

The chain carries TRBV4-3 and TRBJ2-7, with 11 bases matching TRBD2. The V gene's germline CDR1 is LGHNA and CDR2 YSLEER. The CDR3 covers 14 residues. V lost 5 bases, J lost 3 bases, and 3 bases stayed unmatched. The CDR3 region has the DNA TGCGCCAGCAGCTTTAGCGGGAGGGACTACGAGCAGTACTTC. Its protein is CASSFSGRDYEQYF.

The chain has TRBV27 and TRBJ1-2, with 12 bases aligning to TRBD1. The CDR3 has 16 residues. Trimming cost V 6 bases and J 7 bases; bases outside gene matches: 12. The germline gives CDR1 MNHEY, CDR2 SMNVEV (reference sequence). The CDR3 sequence: CASRLSGTGGFTGYTF. The CDR3 DNA sequence: TGTGCCAGCAGGTTGAGTGGGACAGGGGGCTTTACTGGCTACACCTTC.

The chain recombines TRBV4-1 with TRBJ2-2, with 7 bases fitting TRBD2. The CDR3 extends over 15 amino acids. Germline values: CDR1 MGHRA, CDR2 YSYEKL. Losses at the gene ends were 5 bases for V and 7 bases for J; bases not matched to a gene: 10. This CDR3 reads CASSSPTSGGGELFF. The CDR3 nucleotides read TGCGCCAGCAGCAGCCCCACCTCGGGGGGCGGGGAGCTGTTTTTT.

V usage is TRBV30 and J usage is TRBJ1-1; 8 bases agree with TRBD1. The germline V gene encodes CDR1 GTSNPN and CDR2 SVGIG (reference sequence). Trimming removed 6 bases from V and 4 bases from J; junction bases left unmatched: 1. This CDR3 spans 11 amino acids. The DNA of the CDR3 is TGTGCCTGCGACAGGGGCACTGAAGCTTTCTTT. It translates to CACDRGTEAFF.

This chain connects TRBV19 to TRBJ1-1; the match to TRBD1 covers 8 bases. There are 13 residues in the CDR3. J was trimmed by 11 bases and V by 3 bases; bases with no gene match: 8. Germline V gene data show CDR1 as LNHDA and CDR2 as SQIVND (reference sequence). CDR3 loop: CASSIALWTGAFF. Written as DNA, the CDR3 is TGTGCCAGTAGTATCGCCCTGTGGACAGGGGCTTTCTTT.